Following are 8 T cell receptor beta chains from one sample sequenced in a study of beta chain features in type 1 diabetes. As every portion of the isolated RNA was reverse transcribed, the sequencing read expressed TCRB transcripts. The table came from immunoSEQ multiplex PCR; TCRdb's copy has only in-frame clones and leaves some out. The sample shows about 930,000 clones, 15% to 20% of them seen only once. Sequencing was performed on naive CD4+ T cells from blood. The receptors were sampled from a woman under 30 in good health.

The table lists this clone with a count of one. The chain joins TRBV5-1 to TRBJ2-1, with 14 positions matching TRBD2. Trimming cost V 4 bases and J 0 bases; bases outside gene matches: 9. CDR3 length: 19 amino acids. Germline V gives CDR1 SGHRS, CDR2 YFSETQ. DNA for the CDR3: TGCGCCAGCAGCCCCGGTGGACTAGCGGGGGGCACCTCCTACAATGAGCAGTTCTTC. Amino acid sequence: CASSPGGLAGGTSYNEQFF.

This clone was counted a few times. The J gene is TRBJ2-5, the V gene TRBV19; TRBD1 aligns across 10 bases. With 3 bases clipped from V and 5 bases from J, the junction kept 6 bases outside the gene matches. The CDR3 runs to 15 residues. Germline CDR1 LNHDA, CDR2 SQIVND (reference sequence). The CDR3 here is CASSMQTGGLETQYF. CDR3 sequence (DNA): TGTGCCAGTAGTATGCAGACAGGGGGCTTGGAGACCCAGTACTTC.

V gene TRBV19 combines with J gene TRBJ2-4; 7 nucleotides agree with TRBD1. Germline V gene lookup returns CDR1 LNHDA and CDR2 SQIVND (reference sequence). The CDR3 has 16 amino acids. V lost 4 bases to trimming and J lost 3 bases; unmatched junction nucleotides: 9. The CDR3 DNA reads TGTGCCAGTAGTAGCCGACCGGGACAGCGCAAAAACATTCAGTACTTC. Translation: CASSSRPGQRKNIQYF.

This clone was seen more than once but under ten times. The CDR3, as DNA: TGTGCCAGCGAGTCGGCGGGGACTAGCGGGAAATACGAGCAGTACTTC. Translated: CASESAGTSGKYEQYF. V is TRBV28 and J is TRBJ2-7; 13 bases are shared with TRBD2. The germline V gene encodes CDR1 MDHEN and CDR2 SYDVKM. The CDR3 is made up of 16 amino acids. The junction had 11 bases not matched to a gene; V was cut back by 8 bases and J by 4 bases.

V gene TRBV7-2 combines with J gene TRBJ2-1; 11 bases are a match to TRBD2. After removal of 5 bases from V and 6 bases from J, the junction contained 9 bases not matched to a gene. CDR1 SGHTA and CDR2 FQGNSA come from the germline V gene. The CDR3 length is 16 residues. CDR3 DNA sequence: TGTGCCAGCAGCCTACATAGCGGGAGGGCCAGCAATGAGCAGTTCTTC. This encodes CASSLHSGRASNEQFF.

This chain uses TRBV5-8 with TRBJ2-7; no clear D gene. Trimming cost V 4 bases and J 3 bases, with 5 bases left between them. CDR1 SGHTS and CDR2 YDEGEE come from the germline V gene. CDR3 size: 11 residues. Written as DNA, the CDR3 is TGTGCCAGCAGCCAATTCTACGAGCAGTACTTC. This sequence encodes CASSQFYEQYF.

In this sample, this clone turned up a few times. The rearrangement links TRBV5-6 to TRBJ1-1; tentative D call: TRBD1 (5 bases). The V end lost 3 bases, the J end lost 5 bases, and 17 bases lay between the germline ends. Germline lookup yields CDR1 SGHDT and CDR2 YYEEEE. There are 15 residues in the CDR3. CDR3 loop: CASSSEGTSWTEAFF. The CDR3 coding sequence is TGTGCCAGCAGCTCGGAAGGGACGTCTTGGACTGAAGCTTTCTTT.

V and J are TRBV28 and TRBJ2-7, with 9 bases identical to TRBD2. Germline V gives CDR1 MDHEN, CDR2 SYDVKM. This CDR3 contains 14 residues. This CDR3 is CATRRREGSYEQYF. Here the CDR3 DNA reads TGTGCGACAAGGAGGCGGGAGGGGTCCTACGAGCAGTACTTC.